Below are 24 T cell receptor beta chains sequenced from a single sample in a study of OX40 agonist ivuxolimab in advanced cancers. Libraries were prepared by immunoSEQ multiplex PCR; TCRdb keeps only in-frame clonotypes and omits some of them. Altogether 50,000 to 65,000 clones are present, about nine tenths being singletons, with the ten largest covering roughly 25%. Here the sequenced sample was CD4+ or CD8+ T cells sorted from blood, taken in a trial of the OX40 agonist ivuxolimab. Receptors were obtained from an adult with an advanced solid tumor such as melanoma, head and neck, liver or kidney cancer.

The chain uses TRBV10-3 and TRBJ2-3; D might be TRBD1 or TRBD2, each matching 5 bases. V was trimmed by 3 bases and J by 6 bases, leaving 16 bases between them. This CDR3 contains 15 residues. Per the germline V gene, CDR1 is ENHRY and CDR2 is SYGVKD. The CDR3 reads CAISDRGARWDTQYF. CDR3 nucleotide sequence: TGTGCCATCAGTGATCGAGGGGCCCGCTGGGATACGCAGTATTTT.

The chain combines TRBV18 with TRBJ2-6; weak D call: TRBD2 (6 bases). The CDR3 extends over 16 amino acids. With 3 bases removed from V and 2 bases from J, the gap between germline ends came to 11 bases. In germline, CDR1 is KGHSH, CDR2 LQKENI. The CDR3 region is CASSPLPGAGANVLTF. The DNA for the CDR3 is TGTGCCAGCTCACCTCTTCCGGGGGCTGGGGCCAACGTCCTGACTTTC. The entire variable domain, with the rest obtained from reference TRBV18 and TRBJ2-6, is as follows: NAGVMQNPRHLVRRRGQEARLRCSPMKGHSHVYWYRQLPEEGLKFMVYLQKENIIDESGMPKERFSAEFPKEGPSILRIQQVVRGDSAAYFCASSPLPGAGANVLTFGAGSRLTVL.

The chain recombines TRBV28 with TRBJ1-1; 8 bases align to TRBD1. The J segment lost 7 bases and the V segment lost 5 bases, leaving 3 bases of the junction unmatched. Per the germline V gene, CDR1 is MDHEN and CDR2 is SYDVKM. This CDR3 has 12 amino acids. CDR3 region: CASSRGTGEAFF. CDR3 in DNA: TGTGCCAGCAGTCGCGGGACAGGTGAAGCTTTCTTT. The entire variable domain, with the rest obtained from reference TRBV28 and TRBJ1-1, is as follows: DVKVTQSSRYLVKRTGEKVFLECVQDMDHENMFWYRQDPGLGLRLIYFSYDVKMKEKGDIPEGYSVSREKKERFSLILESASTNQTSMYLCASSRGTGEAFFGQGTRLTVV.

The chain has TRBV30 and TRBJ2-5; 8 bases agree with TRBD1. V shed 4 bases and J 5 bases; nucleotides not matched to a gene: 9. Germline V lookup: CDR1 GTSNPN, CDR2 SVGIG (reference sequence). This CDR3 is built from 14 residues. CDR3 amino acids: CAWTDDRGWETQYF. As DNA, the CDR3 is TGTGCCTGGACCGATGACAGGGGTTGGGAGACCCAGTACTTC. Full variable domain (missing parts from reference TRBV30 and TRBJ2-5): SQTIHQWPATLVQPVGSPLSLECTVEGTSNPNLYWYRQAAGRGLQLLFYSVGIGQISSEVPQNLSASRPQDRQFILSSKKLLLSDSGFYLCAWTDDRGWETQYFGPGTRLLVL.

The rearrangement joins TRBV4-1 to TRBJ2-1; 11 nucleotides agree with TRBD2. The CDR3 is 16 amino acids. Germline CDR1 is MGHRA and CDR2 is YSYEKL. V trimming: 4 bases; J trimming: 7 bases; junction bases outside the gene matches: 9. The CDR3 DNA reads TGCGCCAGCAGCCCCCAGACTAGCGGGATAGGAAATGAGCAGTTCTTC. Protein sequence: CASSPQTSGIGNEQFF.

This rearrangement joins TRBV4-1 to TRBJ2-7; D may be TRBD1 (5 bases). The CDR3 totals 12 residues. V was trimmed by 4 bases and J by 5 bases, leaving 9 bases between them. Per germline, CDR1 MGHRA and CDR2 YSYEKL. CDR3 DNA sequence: TGCGCCAGCAGCCTTACGGACAACGAGCAGTACTTC. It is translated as CASSLTDNEQYF.

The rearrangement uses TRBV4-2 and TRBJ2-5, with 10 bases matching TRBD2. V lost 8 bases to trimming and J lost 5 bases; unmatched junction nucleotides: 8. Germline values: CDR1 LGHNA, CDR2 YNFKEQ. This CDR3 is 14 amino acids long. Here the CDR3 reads CASGLAGVGETQYF. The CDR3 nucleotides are TGTGCCAGCGGGCTAGCGGGAGTAGGGGAGACCCAGTACTTC.

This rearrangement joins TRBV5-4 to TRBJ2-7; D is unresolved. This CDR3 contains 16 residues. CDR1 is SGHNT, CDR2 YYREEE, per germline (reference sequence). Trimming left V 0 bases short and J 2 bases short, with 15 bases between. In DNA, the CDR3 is TGTGCCAGCAGCTTGGGGGCCGGGTCCTTTGCCTACGAGCAGTACTTC. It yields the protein CASSLGAGSFAYEQYF.

CDR3 residues: CASSLSGRSRELFF. CDR3 DNA: TGTGCCAGCAGTTTATCGGGGAGGAGCAGGGAGCTGTTTTTT. The V call is TRBV27, the J call TRBJ2-2, with D possibly matching TRBD2 (6 bases). The CDR3 sequence is 14 residues long. Trimming left V 0 bases short and J 9 bases short, with 11 bases between. Germline V gene data show CDR1 as MNHEY and CDR2 as SMNVEV (reference sequence).

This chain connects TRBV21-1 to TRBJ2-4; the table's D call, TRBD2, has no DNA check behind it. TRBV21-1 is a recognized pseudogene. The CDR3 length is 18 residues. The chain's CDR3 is CASSKKLAGALAKNIQYF. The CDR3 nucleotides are TGTGCCAGCAGCAAAAAGCTGGCGGGAGCGTTAGCCAAAAACATTCAGTACTTC.

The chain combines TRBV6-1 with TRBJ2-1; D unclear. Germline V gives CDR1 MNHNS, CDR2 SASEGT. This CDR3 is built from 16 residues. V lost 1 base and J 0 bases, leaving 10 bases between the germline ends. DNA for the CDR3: TGTGCCAGCAGTGAAGTGGGTATGGGCTCCTACAATGAGCAGTTCTTC. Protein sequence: CASSEVGMGSYNEQFF.

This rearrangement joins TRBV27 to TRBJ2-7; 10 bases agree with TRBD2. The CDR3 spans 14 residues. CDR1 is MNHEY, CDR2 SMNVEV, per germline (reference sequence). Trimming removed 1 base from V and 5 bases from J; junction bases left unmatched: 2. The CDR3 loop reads CASSLLLAGDEQYF. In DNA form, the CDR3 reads TGTGCCAGCAGTTTATTGCTAGCGGGGGACGAGCAGTACTTC.

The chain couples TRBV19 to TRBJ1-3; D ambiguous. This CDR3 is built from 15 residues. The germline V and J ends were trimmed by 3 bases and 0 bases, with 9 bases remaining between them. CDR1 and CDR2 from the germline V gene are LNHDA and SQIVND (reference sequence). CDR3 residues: CASSINVYSGNTIYF. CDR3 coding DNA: TGTGCCAGTAGTATTAATGTCTACTCTGGAAACACCATATATTTT.

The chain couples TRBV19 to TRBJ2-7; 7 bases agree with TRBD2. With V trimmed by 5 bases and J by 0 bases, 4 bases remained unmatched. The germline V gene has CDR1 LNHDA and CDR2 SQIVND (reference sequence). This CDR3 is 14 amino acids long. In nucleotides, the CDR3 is TGTGCCAGTAGTTCGGGCGGGAGCTCCTACGAGCAGTACTTC. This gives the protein CASSSGGSSYEQYF.

CDR3 sequence (DNA): TGCAGCGTAACAGGGGGGTCTTCCTACGAGCAGTACTTC. The encoded protein is CSVTGGSSYEQYF. This chain connects TRBV29-1 to TRBJ2-7, with 8 bases identical to TRBD1. The CDR3 runs 13 residues. J lost 1 base, V lost 6 bases, and 5 bases had no gene match. Germline lookup yields CDR1 SQVTM and CDR2 ANQGSEA.

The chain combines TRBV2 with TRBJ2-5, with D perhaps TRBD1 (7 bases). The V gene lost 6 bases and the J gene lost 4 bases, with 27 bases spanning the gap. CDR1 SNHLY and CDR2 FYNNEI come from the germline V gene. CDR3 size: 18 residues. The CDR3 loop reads CASSIRQGSGVGRETQYF. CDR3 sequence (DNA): TGTGCCAGCAGCATCCGACAGGGATCGGGAGTGGGGAGAGAGACCCAGTACTTC.

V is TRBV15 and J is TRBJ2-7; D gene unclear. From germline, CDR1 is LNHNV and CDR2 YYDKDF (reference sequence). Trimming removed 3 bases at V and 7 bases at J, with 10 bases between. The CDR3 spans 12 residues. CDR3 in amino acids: CATSSRLEEQYF. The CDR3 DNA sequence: TGTGCCACCAGCAGCCGCCTCGAGGAGCAGTACTTC.

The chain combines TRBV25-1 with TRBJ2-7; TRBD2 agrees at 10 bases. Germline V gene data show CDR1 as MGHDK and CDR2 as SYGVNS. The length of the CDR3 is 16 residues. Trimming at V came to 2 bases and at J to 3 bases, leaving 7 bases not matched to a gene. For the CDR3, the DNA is TGTGCCAGCAGTGAAGAGGGTGCTAGCGGGAGCTACGAGCAGTACTTC. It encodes CASSEEGASGSYEQYF.

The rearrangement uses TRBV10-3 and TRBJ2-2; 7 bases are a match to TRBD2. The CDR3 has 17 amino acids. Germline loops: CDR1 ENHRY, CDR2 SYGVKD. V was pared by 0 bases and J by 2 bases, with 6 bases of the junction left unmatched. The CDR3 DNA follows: TGTGCCATCAGTGAGTCAATGGGGGGGAGCAACACCGGGGAGCTGTTTTTT. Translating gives CAISESMGGSNTGELFF.

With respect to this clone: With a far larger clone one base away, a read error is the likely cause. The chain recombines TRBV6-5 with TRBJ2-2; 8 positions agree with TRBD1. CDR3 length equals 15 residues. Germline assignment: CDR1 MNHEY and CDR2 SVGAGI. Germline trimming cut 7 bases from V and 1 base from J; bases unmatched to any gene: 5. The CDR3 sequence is CASTTGQGNTGELFF. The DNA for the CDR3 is TGTGCCAGCACCACCGGACAGGGGAACACCGGGGAGCTGTTTTTT.

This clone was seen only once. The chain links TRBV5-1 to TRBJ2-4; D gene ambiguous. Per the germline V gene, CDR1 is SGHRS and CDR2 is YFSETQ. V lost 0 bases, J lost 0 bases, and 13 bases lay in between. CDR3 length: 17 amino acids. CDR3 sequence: CASSLAISRLAKNIQYF. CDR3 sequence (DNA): TGCGCCAGCAGCTTGGCCATATCAAGATTAGCCAAAAACATTCAGTACTTC.

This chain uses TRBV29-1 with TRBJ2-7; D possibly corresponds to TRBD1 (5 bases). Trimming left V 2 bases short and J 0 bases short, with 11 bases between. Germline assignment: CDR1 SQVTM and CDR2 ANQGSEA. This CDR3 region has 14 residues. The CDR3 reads CSVEMGRSSYEQYF. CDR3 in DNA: TGCAGCGTTGAAATGGGGCGAAGCTCCTACGAGCAGTACTTC.

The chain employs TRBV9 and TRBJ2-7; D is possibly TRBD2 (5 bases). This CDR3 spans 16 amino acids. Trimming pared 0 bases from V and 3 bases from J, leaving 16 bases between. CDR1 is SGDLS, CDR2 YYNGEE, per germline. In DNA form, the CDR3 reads TGTGCCAGCAGCGTAGACATGCCGACCGGACTCTACGAGCAGTACTTC. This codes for CASSVDMPTGLYEQYF.

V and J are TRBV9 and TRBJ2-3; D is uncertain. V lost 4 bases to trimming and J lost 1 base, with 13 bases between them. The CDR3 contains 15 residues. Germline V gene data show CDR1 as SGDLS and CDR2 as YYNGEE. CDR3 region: CASSLAPEGTDTQYF. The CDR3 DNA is TGTGCCAGCAGCCTCGCTCCGGAAGGCACAGATACGCAGTATTTT.